The T cell receptor (beta chain) under discussion was sequenced for a study of T cell changes during pregnancy in multiple sclerosis. This clone showed up just a few times. From germline, CDR1 is SGHVS and CDR2 FNYEAQ. The CDR3 totals 16 residues. The V segment lost 5 bases and the J segment 5 bases; nucleotides outside the gene matches: 14. Repertoires were generated with immunoSEQ multiplex PCR, while TCRdb's copy carries only in-frame clones and drops some. Among under 70,000 clones, roughly nine tenths were seen once, and the ten largest hold around 0.5%. Here the sequenced sample was CD4+ T cells from peripheral blood mononuclear cells, taken after pregnancy. This sequence was found in a female donor in good health, enrolled as a control in a pregnancy study. J is TRBJ1-2 and V is TRBV7-6; 7 bases are a match to TRBD1. Written as DNA, the CDR3 is TGTGCCAGCAGCGCAACTGGAAACAGGGGAGGTTATGGCTACACCTTC. Its protein is CASSATGNRGGYGYTF. The full variable domain, completed using reference TRBV7-6 and TRBJ1-2, is GAGVSQSPRYKVTKRGQDVALRCDPISGHVSLYWYRQALGQGPEFLTYFNYEAQQDKSGLPNDRFSAERPEGSISTLTIQRTEQRDSAMYRCASSATGNRGGYGYTFGSGTRLTVV.